The 10 T cell receptor beta chains below come from one sample, sequenced in a study of OX40 agonist ivuxolimab in advanced cancers. Sequencing used immunoSEQ multiplex PCR; TCRdb keeps in-frame clones, though not all of them. The profile covers 20,000 to 30,000 clones, with about 88% appearing a single time and around 31% taken by the ten largest. The sequences come from CD4+ or CD8+ T cells sorted from blood, collected in a trial of the OX40 agonist ivuxolimab. The receptors here all came from an adult with an advanced solid tumor such as melanoma, head and neck, liver or kidney cancer.

Only a few counts were recorded for this clone. The chain couples TRBV2 to TRBJ2-5, with 10 bases matching TRBD2. V dropped 3 bases and J dropped 7; count of bases not matched to a gene: 8. Looked up from germline, CDR1 is SNHLY and CDR2 is FYNNEI. This CDR3 comprises 15 residues. CDR3 coding DNA: TGTGCCAGCAGTGAGCTAGCGGGAGTAATCGGGACCCAGTACTTC. It codes for CASSELAGVIGTQYF. The whole variable domain, remainder taken from reference TRBV2 and TRBJ2-5, is EPEVTQTPSHQVTQMGQEVILRCVPISNHLYFYWYRQILGQKVEFLVSFYNNEISEKSEIFDDQFSVERPDGSNFTLKIRSTKLEDSAMYFCASSELAGVIGTQYFGPGTRLLVL.

This clone has only a few counts. The chain has TRBV9 and TRBJ1-4; D may be TRBD1 (6 bases). The CDR3 covers 14 residues. Germline V CDR1 and CDR2: SGDLS, YYNGEE. Trimming cost V 6 bases and J 7 bases, with 16 bases left between them. The CDR3 coding sequence is TGTGCCAGCAACCAACAGGGTGGTGGTGAAAAACTGTTTTTT. This encodes CASNQQGGGEKLFF.

The rearrangement joins TRBV7-2 to TRBJ2-1, with 8 bases matching TRBD2. The germline V gene has CDR1 SGHTA and CDR2 FQGNSA. V shed 5 bases, J shed 2 bases, and the junction held 5 bases outside the gene matches. This CDR3 spans 15 amino acids. For the CDR3, the DNA is TGTGCCAGCAGCCCAACTAGCGGCGCCTACAATGAGCAGTTCTTC. This gives the protein CASSPTSGAYNEQFF.

The chain uses TRBV29-1 and TRBJ2-1, with 9 bases matching TRBD1. CDR1 and CDR2 (germline): SQVTM, ANQGSEA. With V trimmed by 6 bases and J by 3 bases, 6 bases remained unmatched. The CDR3 runs to 14 residues. Here the CDR3 DNA reads TGCAGCGTAAATGCGGGACAGGGCTACAATGAGCAGTTCTTC. This codes for CSVNAGQGYNEQFF.

The chain employs TRBV29-1 and TRBJ2-1, with TRBD2 matching 11 bases. Germline CDR1 reads SQVTM; CDR2 reads ANQGSEA. V shed 7 bases and J 7 bases; nucleotides not matched to a gene: 9. The CDR3 has 14 amino acids. In DNA form, the CDR3 reads TGCAGCGCCAATCTAGCGGGGGGAGGAAATGAGCAGTTCTTC. Amino acid sequence: CSANLAGGGNEQFF.

The chain carries TRBV10-3 and TRBJ2-3, with unresolved D. CDR3 length: 13 amino acids. Looked up from germline, CDR1 is ENHRY and CDR2 is SYGVKD. Trimming stripped 4 bases from V and 6 bases from J, with 11 bases between. The CDR3 sequence is CAISGGSSDTQYF. The DNA for the CDR3 is TGTGCCATCAGTGGAGGATCCAGCGATACGCAGTATTTT.

The V gene is TRBV9, the J gene TRBJ1-4, with a weak D call TRBD1 (6 bases). The germline V gene has CDR1 SGDLS and CDR2 YYNGEE. The CDR3 has 15 amino acids. V lost 0 bases, J lost 7 bases, and 13 bases lay in between. The CDR3 spells CASSVAAGAGEKLFF. CDR3 DNA: TGTGCCAGCAGCGTAGCTGCGGGGGCGGGTGAAAAACTGTTTTTT.

This chain uses TRBV7-9 with TRBJ1-6; possible D gene TRBD1, 5 bases. Trimming took 5 bases from V and 3 from J, leaving 14 bases between them. The CDR3 extends over 16 amino acids. CDR1 and CDR2 from the germline V gene are SEHNR and FQNEAQ (reference sequence). The CDR3 sequence: CASSLGGALYNSPLHF. The CDR3 region has the DNA TGTGCCAGCAGCCTGGGCGGGGCGCTCTATAATTCACCCCTCCACTTT.

The chain has TRBV7-9 and TRBJ1-6; D gene ambiguous. CDR1 and CDR2 from the germline V gene are SEHNR and FQNEAQ (reference sequence). With 2 bases removed from V and 5 bases from J, the gap between germline ends came to 13 bases. The CDR3 length is 16 residues. The CDR3 DNA reads as TGTGCCAGCAGCTTATGGACGGGCAGTAATAATTCACCCCTCCACTTT. Its translation is CASSLWTGSNNSPLHF.

The chain is built from TRBV25-1 and TRBJ2-7; D ambiguous. CDR3 size: 11 residues. CDR1 MGHDK and CDR2 SYGVNS come from the germline V gene. The V end lost 6 bases, the J end lost 0 bases, and 3 bases lay between the germline ends. The CDR3 loop is CASRSSYEQYF. The CDR3 region has the DNA TGTGCCAGCAGATCCTCCTACGAGCAGTACTTC.